What follows are 4 T cell receptor beta chains derived from one specimen sequenced in a study of cytomegalovirus exposure and HLA in healthy donors. The PCR had 60 Vbeta and 13 Jbeta primers. Repertoires were generated with immunoSEQ multiplex PCR, while TCRdb's copy carries only in-frame clones and drops some. The data contain some 76,000 clones, 75% to 90% of them singletons. The source material was PBMCs. These receptors all come from a woman in her 30s in good health and CMV-seronegative.

CDR3 in amino acids: CASSPQGTSYEQYF. For the CDR3, the DNA is TGTGCCAGCAGCCCCCAGGGTACCTCCTACGAGCAGTACTTC. V and J are TRBV7-2 and TRBJ2-7; perhaps TRBD1 as D (5 bases). The length of the CDR3 is 14 residues. Germline V lookup: CDR1 SGHTA, CDR2 FQGNSA. V dropped 5 bases and J dropped 0 bases, with 11 bases sitting between them. Combining the CDR3 with reference TRBV7-2 and TRBJ2-7 gives the whole variable domain GAGVSQSPSNKVTEKGKDVELRCDPISGHTALYWYRQSLGQGLEFLIYFQGNSAPDKSGLPSDRFSAERTGGSVSTLTIQRTQQEDSAVYLCASSPQGTSYEQYFGPGTRLTVT.

For this clone: An end of the junction differs from the germline gene, which may be a read error. Other DNA sequences from this sample encode an identical CDR3 as well. The genes are TRBV10-2 and TRBJ1-1; TRBD1 is a possible D gene (5 bases). CDR1 is WSHSY, CDR2 SAAADI, per germline. The CDR3 sequence is 14 residues long. CDR3 bases: TGCGCCAGCAGTGAGTCGACAGCTACGACTGAGGCTTTCTTT. This translates into CASSESTATTEAFF.

V usage is TRBV14 and J usage is TRBJ2-1, with D perhaps matching TRBD1 (6 bases). CDR1 and CDR2 (germline): SGHDN, FVKESK. V shed 2 bases and J shed 10 bases, with 18 bases lying between them. The CDR3 has 15 residues. The CDR3 reads CASSQPPGALWEQFF. The CDR3 DNA reads as TGTGCCAGCAGCCAACCGCCAGGGGCCCTTTGGGAGCAGTTCTTC.

The chain combines TRBV18 with TRBJ2-1, with 12 bases aligning to TRBD2. There are 15 residues in the CDR3. Germline V gives CDR1 KGHSH, CDR2 LQKENI. V shed 3 bases, J shed 10 bases, and the junction held 7 bases outside the gene matches. The DNA for the CDR3 is TGTGCCAGCTCACCTGGGACTAGCGGGCCGGGAGAGCAGTTCTTC. It specifies CASSPGTSGPGEQFF.